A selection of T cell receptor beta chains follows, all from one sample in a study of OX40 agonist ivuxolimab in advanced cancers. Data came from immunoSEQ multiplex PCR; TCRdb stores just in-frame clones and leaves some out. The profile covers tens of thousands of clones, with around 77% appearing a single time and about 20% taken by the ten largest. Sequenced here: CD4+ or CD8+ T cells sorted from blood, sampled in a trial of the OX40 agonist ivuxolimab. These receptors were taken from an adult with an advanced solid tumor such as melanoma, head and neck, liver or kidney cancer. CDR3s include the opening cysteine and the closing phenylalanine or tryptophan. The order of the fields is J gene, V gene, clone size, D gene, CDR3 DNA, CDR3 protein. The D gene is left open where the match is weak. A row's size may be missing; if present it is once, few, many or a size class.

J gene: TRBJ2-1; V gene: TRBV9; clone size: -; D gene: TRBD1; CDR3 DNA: TGTGCCAGCAGCGTAGGAGGGGGCTCGGGCAATGAGCAGTTCTTC; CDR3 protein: CASSVGGGSGNEQFF
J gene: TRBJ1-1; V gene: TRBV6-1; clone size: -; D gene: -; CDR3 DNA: TGTGCCAGCAGTGTCAGGGGCACTGAAGCTTTCTTT; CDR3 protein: CASSVRGTEAFF
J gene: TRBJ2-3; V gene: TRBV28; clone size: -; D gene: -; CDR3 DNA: TGTGCCAGCAGCTCCCCTGGGGGGCAGGGAGATACGCAGTATTTT; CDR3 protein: CASSSPGGQGDTQYF
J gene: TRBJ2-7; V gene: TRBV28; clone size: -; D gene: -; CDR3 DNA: TGTGCCAGCACGTTTGCCCCCCACTACGAGCAGTACTTC; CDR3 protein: CASTFAPHYEQYF
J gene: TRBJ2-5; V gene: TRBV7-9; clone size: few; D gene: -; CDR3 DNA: TGTGCCAGCAGCCCGACCGGGTCCTGGGGGGAGACCCAGTACTTC; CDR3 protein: CASSPTGSWGETQYF
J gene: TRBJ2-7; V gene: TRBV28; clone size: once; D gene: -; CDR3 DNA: TGTGCCAGCAGTTTACATTACGTCGGCCTTAGGAGCTCCTACGAGCAGTACTTC; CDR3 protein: CASSLHYVGLRSSYEQYF
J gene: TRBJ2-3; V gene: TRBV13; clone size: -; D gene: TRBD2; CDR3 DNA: TGTGCCAGCAGCTTAAGCAGGGAGGGGACAGATACGCAGTATTTT; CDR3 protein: CASSLSREGTDTQYF
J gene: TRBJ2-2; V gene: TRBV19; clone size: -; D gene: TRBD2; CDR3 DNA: TGTGCCAGTAGAGCGGGGAGGGACACCGGGGAGCTGTTTTTT; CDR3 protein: CASRAGRDTGELFF
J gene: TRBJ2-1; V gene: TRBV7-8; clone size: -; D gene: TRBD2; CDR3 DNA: TGTGCCAGCAGCACGTCTAGCGGGGGATTCTACAATGAGCAGTTCTTC; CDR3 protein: CASSTSSGGFYNEQFF
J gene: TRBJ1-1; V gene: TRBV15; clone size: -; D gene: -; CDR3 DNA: TGTGCCACCAGCAGAGGGGTTGGGGCACTCCACACTGAAGCTTTCTTT; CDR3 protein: CATSRGVGALHTEAFF
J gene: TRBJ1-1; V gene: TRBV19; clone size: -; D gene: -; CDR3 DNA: TGTGCCAGTAGTATCGCCGCGGACACTGCCAGTGAGAACACTGAAGCTTTCTTT; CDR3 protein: CASSIAADTASENTEAFF
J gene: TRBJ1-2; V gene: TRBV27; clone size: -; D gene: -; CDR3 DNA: TGTGCCAGCAGTCCCCTCGGGACCATCCGCGGGGGCTACACCTTC; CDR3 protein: CASSPLGTIRGGYTF
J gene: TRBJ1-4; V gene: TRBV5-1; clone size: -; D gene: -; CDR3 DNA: TGCGCCAGCAGCGAAACCGAAGGGACGGCAACTAATGAAAAACTGTTTTTT; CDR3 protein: CASSETEGTATNEKLFF
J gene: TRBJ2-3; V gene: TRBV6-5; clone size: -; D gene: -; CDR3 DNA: TGTGCCAGCAGTTACTCTGAGGGAGATACGCAGTATTTT; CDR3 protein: CASSYSEGDTQYF
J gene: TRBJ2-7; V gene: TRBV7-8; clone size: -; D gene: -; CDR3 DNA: TGTGCCAGCAGCCCCCCCCGGACAGTCTACGAGCAGTACTTC; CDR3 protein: CASSPPRTVYEQYF
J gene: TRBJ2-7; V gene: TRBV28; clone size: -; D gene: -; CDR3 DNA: TGTGCCAGCAGTTTCATCCAGGGGGGTCCTGCCTACGAGCAGTACTTC; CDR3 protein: CASSFIQGGPAYEQYF
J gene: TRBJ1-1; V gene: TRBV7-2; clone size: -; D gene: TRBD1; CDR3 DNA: TGTGCCAGCAGCCCAGAGGACAGGGGCCATGTGGACACTGAAGCTTTCTTT; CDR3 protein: CASSPEDRGHVDTEAFF
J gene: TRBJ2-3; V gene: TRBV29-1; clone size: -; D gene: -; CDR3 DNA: TGCAGCGTTGAAGATCCCAGTGAGGGGGGGACGCAGTATTTT; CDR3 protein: CSVEDPSEGGTQYF